This record concerns one T cell receptor beta chain sequence. This clone was observed at least ten times. Its cognate antigen has yet to be identified. Base-call qualities are not available, and no considerably larger clone is one nucleotide away. Libraries were built with PCR. The data were produced on an Illumina HiSeq 4000. High-throughput sequencing was used to profile the CDR3 region of the TCR beta-chain in every patient. Regarding the original processing steps: The researchers built a classifier to tell apart papillary thyroid cancer patients with distant metastasis, based on CDR3 differences among clinicopathological groups. The Shannon index was used to measure repertoire diversity, and the Morisita-Horn index was used to measure how similar tumor and blood repertoires were. In TCRdb, the public reads were trimmed at Q25 with fastp and aligned with MiXCR, with productive beta chains retained. These V and J calls originate from TCRdb's pipeline instead of the authors' own analysis. The sample includes some 21,000 clones, with approximately 11% observed a single time. The ten largest clonotypes hold just under 30% of the sample.

The sample originates from a study of metastatic and nonmetastatic thyroid tumors (dated by TCRdb to 2018 to 2020). For the wider study: Repertoires were compared across peripheral blood and tumor or nodule tissue samples from malignant and benign thyroid patients.

Overall results and qualifications from the work: In both blood and tumor samples, malignant tumors were reported to have significantly higher TCR beta diversity than benign nodules.

The germline V gene provides CDR1 SGHAT and CDR2 FQNNGV. The CDR3 contains 14 residues, cysteine and phenylalanine counted. The entry retains the CDR3 DNA only, 42 bases that are in frame from base 1. Trimming takes 0 bases from V and 8 bases from J, and the germline ends sit 13 bases apart. Before undergoing thyroid surgery, none of the patients had been given any kind of treatment. The study retrospectively analysed patient clinical samples collected from 2012 to 2018 using T-cell receptor beta sequencing. The sequence links TRBV11-2 to TRBJ1-2, with the D segment identity uncertain. The origin of this receptor is a female donor with papillary thyroid cancer or a benign thyroid nodule (not recorded which). Some clones in this sample may be carry-over from other donors' samples. The sequenced sample was blood. The DNA sequence is as follows: TGTGCCAGCAGCTTAGAGGTGCCGGTGGGAGGCTACACCTTC. This yields the protein CASSLEVPVGGYTF.